In this sample, the clone carrying this T cell receptor beta chain turned up once. Antigen specificity is unknown. A multiplex PCR was run with 60 Vbeta primers and 13 Jbeta primers. Only in-frame clones appear in the TCRdb table, and some are missing; sequencing was by immunoSEQ multiplex PCR. This sample has over 100,000 clones, with 79% found just once. The source of the sample is a study of cytomegalovirus exposure and HLA in healthy donors. Study outcomes and limitations: Reports described diagnosis of cytomegalovirus status by the classifier as highly specific and sensitive. Three chains linked to CMV were shown in vitro to be specific for CMV antigens.

Participants comprised healthy donors of bone marrow. Though probably carrying unrecorded immune exposures, donors were nominally healthy at sampling. The CDR3 contains 15 residues. The V gene lost 0 bases and the J gene lost 3 bases, with 12 bases spanning the gap. CDR1 MNHEY and CDR2 SMNVEV come from the germline V gene (reference sequence). V is TRBV27 and J is TRBJ2-7; D perhaps matches TRBD2 (6 bases). Specimen: PBMCs. This clonotype originated in a young woman in good health and CMV-seropositive. The CDR3 nucleotides are TGTGCCAGCAGTTTATCACCCCGGGGGTTCTACGAGCAGTACTTC. Protein: CASSLSPRGFYEQYF.